The clone carrying this TCR beta chain occurred once. This record belongs to a study of Graves' ophthalmopathy and Graves' hyperthyroidism. Other autoimmune diseases, uncontrolled infections, pregnancy or lactation excluded patients from enrollment. The PBMCs were taken from 10 ml of fresh peripheral blood. RNA transcripts served as template for amplifying TCR beta CDR3 sequences. The first round was an RT-PCR with HTBI primers, and the second round was a multiplex PCR. From the multiplex PCR reads, TCRdb called clonotypes with MiXCR, one entry per CDR3 protein. In the table there are about 210,000 distinct CDR3 sequences, roughly 27% of which are singletons. The specimen was peripheral blood. The receptor was isolated from a middle-aged man with Graves' ophthalmopathy.

The CDR3 nucleotides read TGTGCCAGCAGAGGGGGGGGACAGGGATCCGAGCAGTACTTC. Amino acids: CASRGGGQGSEQYF. The genes are TRBV28 and TRBJ2-7, with 9 nucleotides matching TRBD1. V gave up 6 bases and J gave up 6 bases; unmatched junction bases: 9. The CDR3 is 14 residues long. Germline CDR1 is MDHEN and CDR2 is SYDVKM.